The source of this TCR beta chain is a study of blood T cell repertoires in COVID-19. The overall study: PBMCs, B-cell-depleted T cells, or T cells were the source of the cDNA or gDNA that made up the material.

Data came from immunoSEQ multiplex PCR; TCRdb stores just in-frame clones and leaves some out. This sample has about 110,000 clones, with about 88% found just once. Germline CDR1 reads SGHNT; CDR2 reads YYREEE (reference sequence). This CDR3 is 14 amino acids long. J gave up 1 base and V 4 bases, and 3 bases lay outside the gene matches. This TCR came from a woman aged 70-85 years who had recovered from COVID-19. Source material: peripheral blood. The chain is built from TRBV5-4 and TRBJ2-3, with TRBD2 matching 7 bases. The CDR3 coding sequence is TGTGCCAGCAGCCCCCGGGGGGGCACAGATACGCAGTATTTT. This encodes CASSPRGGTDTQYF. The full variable domain, its missing parts supplied by reference TRBV5-4 and TRBJ2-3, is ETGVTQSPTHLIKTRGQQVTLRCSSQSGHNTVSWYQQALGQGPQFIFQYYREEENGRGNFPPRFSGLQFPNYSSELNVNALELDDSALYLCASSPRGGTDTQYFGPGTRLTVL.